The text below deals with one T cell receptor beta chain. No antigen is known for it. These data originate in a study of PD-1 blockade in classical Hodgkin lymphoma. Across the study: Every 2 weeks, patients got 3 mg/kg intravenous nivolumab. Study-level points and caveats: There was a significant rise in CD4+ TCR diversity by C4D1, with no such rise for CD8+.

The CDR3 runs 14 residues. CDR1 is MNHNY, CDR2 SVGAGI, per germline (reference sequence). The ends were cut back, 6 bases at V and 2 bases at J, with 14 bases in the middle. Produced via immunoSEQ multiplex PCR; TCRdb's table is partial and in-frame only. The table has more than 10,000 clones, 76% seen once. Following autologous stem cell transplantation, relapse occurred in every patient, and exposure to brentuximab vedotin varied. Patients' outcomes at their best amounted to complete response, partial response or progressive disease. This chain joins TRBV6-6 and TRBJ2-7; weak D call: TRBD2 (6 bases). The TCR comes from a human donor with classical Hodgkin lymphoma. The sequences come from peripheral blood mononuclear cells (PBMCs), collected at baseline. CDR3 DNA: TGTGCCAGCAGCCGTCGGACGGGGGCCTACGAGCAGTACTTC. This codes for CASSRRTGAYEQYF.